This T cell receptor (beta chain) emerged from a study of blood T cells in healthy people across ages. This clonotype came up many times. PCR was performed a second time for about 6 to 12 cycles using a sample-barcoded 5' primer and a J-beta primer mix. There were at least 3 million CDR3-containing paired-end reads obtained from each sample. TCRdb called the 5' RACE reads again in MiXCR, with one record for every CDR3 protein. The repertoire has a few hundred thousand distinct CDR3 sequences, roughly a quarter of them found once; the top ten carry approximately 3.6%. This CDR3 spans 14 amino acids. Germline CDR1 reads SGHAT; CDR2 reads FQNNGV. J gave up 10 bases and V 0 bases, and 6 bases lay outside the gene matches. This sample also appeared in a second study, on T cells of mothers and their children. That source reports: Reads obtained per mother exceeded 8.5 million TCR beta CDR3 reads, with several million obtained per child.

The chain joins TRBV11-2 to TRBJ2-1, with 7 bases lining up with TRBD2. Sequences were obtained from blood. The sequence derives from a boy younger than 10 in good health. CDR3 in DNA: TGTGCCAGCAGCTTAGATCGTAAGGGAGGGGAGCAGTTCTTC. This codes for CASSLDRKGGEQFF.